This T cell receptor (beta chain) emerged from a study of cytomegalovirus exposure and HLA in healthy donors. Study-wide results and caveats: TCR beta V- and J-gene trimming was later associated with a missense DCLRE1C variant. As was reported, the HLA-A and HLA-B alleles of most subjects were accurately predicted from TCR beta sequences.

In regard to this clone: Antigen unknown.

Amplification used 60 Vbeta primers and 13 Jbeta primers. The method was immunoSEQ multiplex PCR; TCRdb's version includes in-frame clones alone and lacks a portion of them. The sample includes 100,000 to 150,000 clones, roughly 79% of them seen just once. This CDR3 contains 16 residues. V gave up 7 bases and J gave up 3 bases, with 18 bases separating them. Germline lookup yields CDR1 MNHEY and CDR2 SMNVEV (reference sequence). The source of this sequence is a woman aged 45-60 years in good health and CMV-seronegative. The sample comprised PBMCs. The V call is TRBV27, the J call TRBJ2-2, with TRBD2 as a possible D gene (5 bases). The CDR3 is CASTKTGGSHTGELFF. CDR3 coding DNA: TGTGCCAGCACCAAAACCGGAGGTTCGCACACCGGGGAGCTGTTTTTT.